This T cell receptor (beta chain) was recorded in a study of blood T cells in healthy people across ages. Then a second PCR, running about 6 to 11 cycles, was carried out with a sample-barcoded 5' primer and a J-beta primer mix. TCRdb re-derived calls from the 5' RACE reads in MiXCR, one entry per CDR3 protein. The sample consists of 1,500,000 or so distinct CDR3 sequences, roughly 59% of them appearing once. The CDR3 has 16 amino acids. The germline V gene has CDR1 SGHTA and CDR2 FQGNSA. V was pared by 1 base and J by 2 bases, with 15 bases between. The chain carries TRBV7-2 and TRBJ2-7, with D perhaps TRBD2 (6 bases). The source material was blood. The receptor comes from a man aged 18 to 30 in good health. The CDR3: CASSLDGTTSAYEQYF. CDR3 DNA: TGTGCCAGCAGCTTAGACGGTACGACTAGTGCCTACGAGCAGTACTTC.